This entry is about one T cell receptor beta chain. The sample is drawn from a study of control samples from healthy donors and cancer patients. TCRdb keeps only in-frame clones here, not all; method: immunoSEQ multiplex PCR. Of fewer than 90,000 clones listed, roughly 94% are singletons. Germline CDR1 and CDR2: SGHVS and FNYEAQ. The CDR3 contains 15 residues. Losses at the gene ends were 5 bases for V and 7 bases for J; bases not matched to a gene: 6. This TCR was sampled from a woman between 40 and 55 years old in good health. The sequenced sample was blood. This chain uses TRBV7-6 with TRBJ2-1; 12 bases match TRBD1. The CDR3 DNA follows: TGTGCCAGCAGCCCGGGACAGGGGGCGCGGAATGAGCAGTTCTTC. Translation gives CASSPGQGARNEQFF.